The 4 T cell receptor beta chains presented below share a single source sample, sequenced in a study of T cells in Graves' hyperthyroidism and ophthalmopathy. Researchers took RNA transcripts and amplified the TCR beta CDR3 regions from them. The HTBI primer set drove a first-round RT-PCR of the TCR CDR3. TCRdb processed the multiplex PCR reads anew with MiXCR; each CDR3 protein has one entry. The sample carries approximately 360,000 distinct CDR3 sequences, roughly 14% recorded once. The source material was blood. All receptors derive from a woman aged 18-29 years with Graves' hyperthyroidism that later progressed to Graves' ophthalmopathy.

This clonotype was seen repeatedly, ten times or more. This chain links TRBV20-1 with TRBJ1-1, with D maybe TRBD1 (5 bases). V gave up 4 bases and J gave up 3 bases, with 15 bases separating them. CDR3 length equals 14 residues. Germline CDR1 is DFQATT and CDR2 is SNEGSKA (reference sequence). CDR3 sequence: CSATLGTGYTEAFF. CDR3 sequence (DNA): TGCAGTGCTACCCTCGGGACGGGCTACACTGAAGCTTTCTTT.

In this sample, this clonotype turned up many times. The rearrangement uses TRBV5-1 and TRBJ2-6; D may match TRBD1 or TRBD2 (5 bases each). The CDR3 length is 14 residues. Germline V lookup: CDR1 SGHRS, CDR2 YFSETQ. Deletions cut 3 bases from V and 13 bases from J, with 17 bases between. The CDR3, as DNA: TGCGCCAGCAGCTGGGACGGATTGAATTGGGTCCTGACTTTC. It translates to CASSWDGLNWVLTF.

The sample holds many counts of this clonotype. The genes are TRBV4-2 and TRBJ2-7; the match to TRBD2 covers 9 bases. The germline V gene has CDR1 LGHNA and CDR2 YNFKEQ. The CDR3 length is 16 residues. J was trimmed by 3 bases and V by 0 bases; bases with no gene match: 6. CDR3 in amino acids: CASSQERTSAYYEQYF. In nucleotides, the CDR3 is TGTGCCAGCAGCCAAGAGCGGACTAGCGCCTACTACGAGCAGTACTTC.

This clonotype was counted ten times or more. V gene TRBV12-3 or TRBV12-4 combines with J gene TRBJ1-5; D perhaps matches TRBD1 (6 bases). CDR3 length equals 15 residues. V gave up 3 bases and J gave up 5 bases, with 14 bases separating them. CDR3: CASSFSAGADQPQHF. The CDR3 nucleotides are TGTGCCAGCAGTTTTTCGGCAGGGGCCGATCAGCCCCAGCATTTT.